The 21 T cell receptor beta chains below all came from one sample that was sequenced in a study of blood T cell repertoires in COVID-19. Clones were sequenced by immunoSEQ multiplex PCR, and TCRdb holds only the in-frame ones, with some missing. This sample has almost 250,000 clones, with approximately 90% found just once. The sample consisted of PBMCs or T cells enriched from blood (not recorded which). The receptors here all came from a woman aged 30 to 39 who had recovered from COVID-19.

The chain combines TRBV11-2 with TRBJ2-5; D might be TRBD2 (5 bases). The CDR3 runs to 16 residues. The V end lost 7 bases, the J end lost 3 bases, and 21 bases lay between the germline ends. CDR1 SGHAT and CDR2 FQNNGV come from the germline V gene. CDR3 coding DNA: TGTGCCAGCACGGGTAAGGGAGTGTGGCGAGAAGAGACCCAGTACTTC. It is translated as CASTGKGVWREETQYF.

The rearrangement joins TRBV28 to TRBJ2-7, with 7 bases lining up with TRBD1. The CDR3 loop spans 13 amino acids. Germline CDR1 reads MDHEN; CDR2 reads SYDVKM. V gave up 8 bases and J gave up 2 bases; unmatched junction bases: 6. The CDR3 is CASRQGTTYEQYF. In nucleotides, the CDR3 is TGTGCCAGCCGACAGGGAACTACCTACGAGCAGTACTTC.

The V gene is TRBV5-1, the J gene TRBJ1-2; tentative D call: TRBD1 (5 bases). This CDR3 comprises 19 residues. In germline, CDR1 is SGHRS, CDR2 YFSETQ. V lost 1 base and J lost 2, with 24 bases in between. DNA of the CDR3: TGCGCCAGCAGCTTGCTTGACAGTCATTATTTCGGTGGGAACTATGGCTACACCTTC. It specifies CASSLLDSHYFGGNYGYTF.

The V call is TRBV5-4, the J call TRBJ2-1; 7 positions agree with TRBD1. Germline values: CDR1 SGHNT, CDR2 YYREEE (reference sequence). The CDR3 is 15 amino acids. Trimming at V came to 6 bases and at J to 4 bases, leaving 10 bases not matched to a gene. CDR3 nucleotide sequence: TGTGCCAGCACGACAGGGAAAAGAGGGTACAATGAGCAGTTCTTC. Translating it yields CASTTGKRGYNEQFF.

This sequence joins TRBV7-9 and TRBJ1-1; tentatively, D is TRBD1 (6 bases). Germline V gene sequence: CDR1 SEHNR, CDR2 FQNEAQ (reference sequence). V gave up 1 base and J gave up 3 bases, with 21 bases separating them. CDR3 length: 18 residues. CDR3 sequence: CASSLEGVYREGDTEAFF. The CDR3 nucleotides are TGTGCCAGCAGCTTAGAAGGGGTCTACAGGGAAGGGGACACTGAAGCTTTCTTT.

This clone was found a few times. The genes are TRBV7-2 and TRBJ1-6, with TRBD1 matching over 9 bases. Germline V lookup: CDR1 SGHTA, CDR2 FQGNSA. J lost 10 bases, V lost 5 bases, and 6 bases had no gene match. The CDR3 runs to 14 residues. As DNA, the CDR3 is TGTGCCAGCAGCCCCGGACAGGGGCCCTCACCCCTCCACTTT. As protein: CASSPGQGPSPLHF.

The chain has TRBV5-1 and TRBJ1-4; 7 bases match TRBD1. Losses at the gene ends were 2 bases for V and 2 bases for J; bases not matched to a gene: 3. Per germline, CDR1 SGHRS and CDR2 YFSETQ. The CDR3 contains 15 residues. In DNA, the CDR3 is TGCGCCAGCAGCTTACAGGGGCGGACTAATGAAAAACTGTTTTTT. Protein sequence: CASSLQGRTNEKLFF.

V gene TRBV30 combines with J gene TRBJ2-7; tentatively, D is TRBD1 (6 bases). The CDR3 covers 12 residues. The V gene's germline CDR1 is GTSNPN and CDR2 SVGIG (reference sequence). Trimming shortened V by 1 base and J by 4 bases, and 8 bases separated the two germline ends. The CDR3 loop is CAWSGGTYEQYF. In nucleotides, the CDR3 is TGTGCCTGGAGTGGGGGGACATACGAGCAGTACTTC.

This clone was detected only once. V and J are TRBV2 and TRBJ2-1, with 7 positions matching TRBD1. CDR3 length: 14 amino acids. V gave up 3 bases and J gave up 7 bases; unmatched junction bases: 6. CDR1 is SNHLY and CDR2 is FYNNEI in the germline V gene. The CDR3 here is CASSDGRGLNEQFF. CDR3 bases: TGTGCCAGCAGTGACGGAAGGGGGCTGAATGAGCAGTTCTTC.

The chain uses TRBV7-2 and TRBJ2-1, with 9 bases lining up with TRBD2. The CDR3 totals 13 residues. Germline CDR1 reads SGHTA; CDR2 reads FQGNSA. The ends lost 5 bases at V and 15 bases at J; junction bases unmatched: 11. The CDR3 loop is CASSIIAGEGSFF. CDR3 DNA sequence: TGTGCCAGCAGCATCATAGCGGGAGAAGGTTCGTTCTTC.

The chain links TRBV5-1 to TRBJ1-5; tentative D call: TRBD1 (5 bases). The CDR3 contains 15 residues. Germline CDR1 is SGHRS and CDR2 is YFSETQ. V was clipped by 2 bases and J by 5 bases, with 14 bases between them. CDR3 nucleotide sequence: TGCGCCAGCAGCTTCGACGGGGCGGGGGATCAGCCCCAGCATTTT. It is translated as CASSFDGAGDQPQHF.

This chain connects TRBV28 to TRBJ1-2; D is ambiguous. Trimming took 6 bases from V and 6 from J, leaving 17 bases between them. CDR1 and CDR2 (germline): MDHEN, SYDVKM. CDR3 length: 14 amino acids. CDR3 sequence (DNA): TGTGCCAGCAGCGAGGTTCGAGAACCACATGGCTACACCTTC. Residues: CASSEVREPHGYTF.

The genes are TRBV14 and TRBJ2-7; maybe TRBD2 (6 bases). V gave up 4 bases and J gave up 0 bases, with 16 bases separating them. Germline CDR1 and CDR2: SGHDN and FVKESK. There are 16 residues in the CDR3. The CDR3 sequence: CASSRRGTFNSYEQYF. The DNA for the CDR3 is TGTGCCAGCAGCCGCCGCGGGACTTTTAACTCCTACGAGCAGTACTTC.

Here the CDR3 reads CASSSWTGGRGYTF. The CDR3 nucleotides are TGTGCCAGCAGTTCCTGGACAGGCGGAAGAGGCTACACCTTC. The V call is TRBV28, the J call TRBJ1-2; the match to TRBD1 covers 7 bases. Germline CDR1 reads MDHEN; CDR2 reads SYDVKM. This CDR3 region has 14 residues. The V and J ends lost 4 bases and 8 bases, in that order; junction bases with no gene match: 10.

This clone appeared a few times. The chain links TRBV30 to TRBJ1-6; D not resolved. The germline CDR1 and CDR2 sequences are GTSNPN and SVGIG (reference sequence). Trimming stripped 5 bases from V and 7 bases from J, with 12 bases between. The length of the CDR3 is 13 residues. The DNA for the CDR3 is TGTGCCTGGTCCGGACTACGCAATTCACCCCTCCACTTT. It codes for CAWSGLRNSPLHF.

The chain employs TRBV29-1 and TRBJ1-1; D is unclear. Trimming took 0 bases from V and 5 from J, leaving 10 bases between them. Germline V gene sequence: CDR1 SQVTM, CDR2 ANQGSEA. This CDR3 has 13 amino acids. CDR3: CSVEDQQQTEAFF. The CDR3 DNA is TGCAGCGTTGAAGATCAACAACAGACTGAAGCTTTCTTT.

This chain joins TRBV21-1 and TRBJ2-4; the table's D call, TRBD2, has no DNA check behind it. TRBV21-1 represents a pseudogene. The CDR3 runs to 16 residues. CDR3 sequence (DNA): TGTGCCAGCAGACGGGCGGGGGTACTAGCCAAAAACATTCAGTACTTC. The encoded protein is CASRRAGVLAKNIQYF.

The chain links TRBV19 to TRBJ2-7; a weak D match, TRBD1 (6 bases). Trimming removed 6 bases at V and 0 bases at J, with 12 bases between. From germline, CDR1 is LNHDA and CDR2 SQIVND (reference sequence). The CDR3 consists of 14 residues. CDR3 bases: TGTGCCAGTAGCCTACCGGACAGCTCCTACGAGCAGTACTTC. This translates into CASSLPDSSYEQYF.

This clone was observed once. This sequence joins TRBV5-1 and TRBJ2-5; D unclear. Between the trimmed V and J ends, which lost 4 bases and 4 bases, there was a span of 11 bases. The CDR3 loop spans 13 amino acids. Looked up from germline, CDR1 is SGHRS and CDR2 is YFSETQ. CDR3 protein: CASSALAAETQYF. CDR3 sequence (DNA): TGCGCCAGCAGCGCATTAGCCGCAGAGACCCAGTACTTC.

This sequence joins TRBV7-3 and TRBJ1-2, with 10 bases lining up with TRBD1. The junction had 3 bases not matched to a gene; V was cut back by 5 bases and J by 6 bases. The CDR3 length is 13 residues. CDR1 is SGHTA, CDR2 FQGTGA, per germline. CDR3 residues: CASSMDRGDGYTF. The CDR3 coding sequence is TGTGCCAGCAGCATGGACAGGGGGGATGGCTACACCTTC.

In DNA form, the CDR3 reads TGTGCCAGCAGCATCCCGGTCCTACAGGGTGAGCAGTTCTTC. This sequence encodes CASSIPVLQGEQFF. The V call is TRBV21-1, the J call TRBJ2-1; the listed D gene, TRBD1, was not tested against the DNA. TRBV21-1 corresponds to a pseudogene. This CDR3 contains 14 residues.